This TCR beta chain was recorded in a study of Graves' ophthalmopathy and Graves' hyperthyroidism. V gave up 7 bases and J gave up 6 bases, with 9 bases separating them. The CDR3 has 11 residues. By share, this clonotype ranks as medium-sized. As yet, its antigen is unknown. Study-level findings and limits: Blood repertoires reportedly contained most expanded thyroid clonotypes above 0.001 frequency.

Amplifying from RNA transcripts, the study obtained TCR beta CDR3 regions. The library came from an HTBI-primed first-round RT-PCR and a second-round multiplex PCR. TCRdb re-derived calls from the multiplex PCR reads in MiXCR, one entry per CDR3 protein. The sample contains roughly 480,000 distinct CDR3 sequences, under 15% of which appear only once. The chain recombines TRBV12-3 or TRBV12-4 with TRBJ1-2, with TRBD1 as a possible D gene (6 bases). This clonotype was sampled from a woman aged 25 to 45 with Graves' ophthalmopathy. Sequenced material: blood. The CDR3 is CASTQGNGYTF. The CDR3 nucleotides are TGTGCCAGCACCCAGGGGAATGGCTACACCTTC.